Below are 27 T cell receptor beta chains sequenced from a single sample in a study of beta chain features in type 1 diabetes. Reverse transcribing all isolated RNA meant expressed TCRB transcripts were sequenced. Some clones are missing from TCRdb's copy, which holds only in-frame ones; the method was immunoSEQ multiplex PCR. Among about 230,000 clones listed, over 7.5% were seen once. The sequenced sample consisted of naive CD4+ T cells from blood. Receptors were obtained from a young woman in good health.

There are a few counts of this clone. This chain joins TRBV15 and TRBJ2-7, with D maybe TRBD2 (6 bases). Deletions cut 0 bases from V and 1 base from J, with 13 bases between. Germline V gives CDR1 LNHNV, CDR2 YYDKDF (reference sequence). The CDR3 totals 16 residues. The CDR3 DNA follows: TGTGCCACCAGCAGAGATTGGAGGGTATCGTCCTACGAGCAGTACTTC. Protein: CATSRDWRVSSYEQYF.

This sequence joins TRBV5-6 and TRBJ1-1; D perhaps matches TRBD1 (6 bases). Germline lookup yields CDR1 SGHDT and CDR2 YYEEEE. The V and J ends lost 0 bases and 9 bases respectively, with 9 bases between them. This CDR3 spans 12 amino acids. CDR3 bases: TGTGCCAGCAGCTTGGTACAGGGAAAAGCTTTCTTT. Its protein is CASSLVQGKAFF. The whole variable domain, filled in from reference TRBV5-6 and TRBJ1-1, reads DAGVTQSPTHLIKTRGQQVTLRCSPKSGHDTVSWYQQALGQGPQFIFQYYEEEERQRGNFPDRFSGHQFPNYSSELNVNALLLGDSALYLCASSLVQGKAFFGQGTRLTVV.

The chain recombines TRBV28 with TRBJ2-7; perhaps TRBD2 as D (5 bases). CDR3 length: 15 residues. Germline V gene sequence: CDR1 MDHEN, CDR2 SYDVKM. V was pared by 4 bases and J by 2 bases, with 15 bases between. CDR3 residues: CASSYRPGFPYEQYF. Here the CDR3 DNA reads TGTGCCAGCAGTTATCGCCCGGGGTTCCCCTACGAGCAGTACTTC.

The sample holds a few counts of this clone. V usage is TRBV29-1 and J usage is TRBJ2-1; 14 bases map to TRBD2. CDR3 length: 17 amino acids. Germline-derived CDR1 and CDR2 are SQVTM and ANQGSEA. The junction had 14 bases not matched to a gene; V was cut back by 7 bases and J by 6 bases. DNA for the CDR3: TGCAGCGGGGGACTAGCGGGAGTAGGGTATCGGGGCAATGAGCAGTTCTTC. It is translated as CSGGLAGVGYRGNEQFF.

The chain has TRBV5-1 and TRBJ2-3; D is undetermined. Germline CDR1 SGHRS, CDR2 YFSETQ. This CDR3 comprises 14 residues. The ends were cut back, 0 bases at V and 2 bases at J, with 7 bases in the middle. CDR3 sequence: CASSLGHNTDTQYF. The CDR3 DNA reads TGCGCCAGCAGCTTGGGACATAACACAGATACGCAGTATTTT.

As DNA, the CDR3 is TGTGCCTGGAGTGTACGAGGCGGGGGAGGTGAGCAGTTCTTC. Its translation: CAWSVRGGGGEQFF. The chain joins TRBV30 to TRBJ2-1, with 7 bases that match TRBD2. The length of the CDR3 is 14 residues. Germline V gene sequence: CDR1 GTSNPN, CDR2 SVGIG (reference sequence). The J segment lost 9 bases and the V segment lost 0 bases, leaving 8 bases of the junction unmatched.

This clone showed up just a few times. The chain couples TRBV11-2 to TRBJ1-2, with D tentatively TRBD1 (6 bases). Germline CDR1 and CDR2: SGHAT and FQNNGV. V dropped 5 bases and J dropped 4 bases, with 14 bases sitting between them. The CDR3 is 14 residues long. The CDR3 nucleotides are TGTGCCAGCAGCCCACAGGGAAGAAGCTATGGCTACACCTTC. Translated, it gives CASSPQGRSYGYTF.

The chain uses TRBV12-5 and TRBJ2-7; D may be TRBD1 (6 bases). V dropped 4 bases and J dropped 7 bases, with 14 bases sitting between them. CDR3 length equals 13 residues. Germline lookup yields CDR1 LGHNT and CDR2 FRNRAP. The CDR3 reads CASGSAGVREQYF. The CDR3 nucleotides are TGTGCTAGTGGTTCCGCAGGGGTGCGGGAGCAGTACTTC.

J is TRBJ1-1 and V is TRBV9; the D is unclear. CDR1 SGDLS and CDR2 YYNGEE come from the germline V gene. The V end lost 3 bases, the J end lost 1 base, and 7 bases lay between the germline ends. This CDR3 spans 13 amino acids. CDR3 in amino acids: CASSGSGNTEAFF. DNA for the CDR3: TGTGCCAGCAGCGGGAGTGGGAACACTGAAGCTTTCTTT.

A few counts support this clone. The V and J genes are TRBV4-2 and TRBJ1-5; tentative D call: TRBD1 (6 bases). This CDR3 comprises 16 residues. The V gene lost 0 bases and the J gene lost 4 bases, with 13 bases spanning the gap. From germline, CDR1 is LGHNA and CDR2 YNFKEQ. CDR3 sequence: CASSQDGGRGNQPQHF. CDR3 in DNA: TGTGCCAGCAGCCAAGATGGCGGCAGGGGTAATCAGCCCCAGCATTTT.

This clone was recorded once. The chain carries TRBV2 and TRBJ2-5; TRBD2 matches 7 bases. CDR1 is SNHLY and CDR2 is FYNNEI in the germline V gene. V lost 6 bases and J lost 5; bases outside the gene matches: 9. The CDR3 has 14 residues. The CDR3 DNA follows: TGTGCCAGCAGCCCTAATGGGGGGGGTGAGACCCAGTACTTC. Protein sequence: CASSPNGGGETQYF.

This clone appeared a few times. The chain links TRBV30 to TRBJ1-2; D not certain. Germline assignment: CDR1 GTSNPN and CDR2 SVGIG (reference sequence). Trimming removed 5 bases from V and 8 bases from J, with 15 bases in between. This CDR3 is built from 12 residues. CDR3 coding DNA: TGTGCCTGGGCGGGTACGGGAGTAGGCTACACCTTC. Translated: CAWAGTGVGYTF.

The table lists this clone with a few counts. J is TRBJ2-2 and V is TRBV9; D call uncertain. Germline lookup yields CDR1 SGDLS and CDR2 YYNGEE. The CDR3 is 13 amino acids. The germline V and J ends were trimmed by 5 bases and 1 base, with 6 bases remaining between them. CDR3 sequence: CASSPVNTGELFF. In nucleotides, the CDR3 is TGTGCCAGCAGTCCAGTGAACACCGGGGAGCTGTTTTTT.

This clone was observed a few times. J is TRBJ2-6 and V is TRBV9, with a possible D match to TRBD2 (5 bases). The germline V and J ends were trimmed by 0 bases and 2 bases, with 15 bases remaining between them. The CDR3 runs to 18 residues. Germline-derived CDR1 and CDR2 are SGDLS and YYNGEE. CDR3 DNA: TGTGCCAGCAGCGTAGAGATTGGCGGGCCTGCTGGGGCCAACGTCCTGACTTTC. It is translated as CASSVEIGGPAGANVLTF.

The V call is TRBV6-1, the J call TRBJ2-1; TRBD1 is a possible D gene (6 bases). The CDR3 length is 15 residues. Deletions cut 10 bases from V and 0 bases from J, with 16 bases between. Germline lookup yields CDR1 MNHNS and CDR2 SASEGT. For the CDR3, the DNA is TGTGCCACCGGTAAGGGGGTTGGCTCCTACAATGAGCAGTTCTTC. Its protein product is CATGKGVGSYNEQFF.

This clone occurred a few times. The rearrangement uses TRBV5-1 and TRBJ1-1, with D possibly being TRBD1 (5 bases). Germline loops: CDR1 SGHRS, CDR2 YFSETQ. The V and J ends lost 1 base and 4 bases respectively, with 11 bases between them. This CDR3 is 14 amino acids long. CDR3 loop: CASSLLGVSTEAFF. The CDR3 DNA follows: TGCGCCAGCAGCTTGCTAGGGGTTAGCACTGAAGCTTTCTTT.

Only a few counts were recorded for this clone. The chain employs TRBV10-1 and TRBJ1-2; D ambiguous. Germline-derived CDR1 and CDR2 are WNHNN and SYGVQD (reference sequence). V gave up 6 bases and J gave up 2 bases, with 10 bases separating them. The length of the CDR3 is 13 residues. The CDR3: CASRDPGNYGYTF. The CDR3 nucleotides are TGCGCCAGCAGGGATCCGGGAAACTATGGCTACACCTTC.

V gene TRBV10-3 combines with J gene TRBJ1-1; 9 bases fit TRBD1. Germline loops: CDR1 ENHRY, CDR2 SYGVKD. The CDR3 covers 15 residues. The ends lost 4 bases at V and 5 bases at J; junction bases unmatched: 8. Here the CDR3 reads CAISGQGGLVTEAFF. The CDR3 DNA sequence: TGTGCCATCAGTGGACAGGGGGGATTGGTTACTGAAGCTTTCTTT.

This clone was detected a few times. This chain links TRBV6-5 with TRBJ2-7; D is ambiguous. V lost 7 bases, J lost 4 bases, and 17 bases lay in between. Germline CDR1 reads MNHEY; CDR2 reads SVGAGI. CDR3 length: 14 amino acids. CDR3 nucleotides: TGTGCCAGCACCCGCGGTCCAGAACGTTACGAGCAGTACTTC. Amino acids: CASTRGPERYEQYF.

This clone was observed a few times. V gene TRBV9 combines with J gene TRBJ2-5, with 7 bases that match TRBD1. The V segment lost 4 bases and the J segment 3 bases; nucleotides outside the gene matches: 9. CDR1 is SGDLS, CDR2 YYNGEE, per germline. The CDR3 spans 15 residues. The CDR3 DNA reads TGTGCCAGCAGCTCTTGGACAGGTGGAAAAGAGACCCAGTACTTC. Its translation is CASSSWTGGKETQYF.

This clone has more than one count but fewer than ten. The chain links TRBV2 to TRBJ1-2, with a weak D call TRBD1 (5 bases). The CDR3 totals 15 residues. Germline V lookup: CDR1 SNHLY, CDR2 FYNNEI. V was pared by 5 bases and J by 4 bases, with 17 bases between. The CDR3 here is CASSNAGLVGYGYTF. As DNA, the CDR3 is TGTGCCAGCAGTAACGCGGGGCTTGTTGGCTATGGCTACACCTTC. The full variable domain, completed using reference TRBV2 and TRBJ1-2, is EPEVTQTPSHQVTQMGQEVILRCVPISNHLYFYWYRQILGQKVEFLVSFYNNEISEKSEIFDDQFSVERPDGSNFTLKIRSTKLEDSAMYFCASSNAGLVGYGYTFGSGTRLTVV.

The chain joins TRBV5-1 to TRBJ2-1; a possible D gene is TRBD1 (6 bases). V shed 0 bases and J shed 0 bases, with 10 bases lying between them. The CDR3 has 16 amino acids. Germline V lookup: CDR1 SGHRS, CDR2 YFSETQ. CDR3 bases: TGCGCCAGCAGCTTGGGGGGGCGAAACTCCTACAATGAGCAGTTCTTC. Its protein product is CASSLGGRNSYNEQFF.

Only a few counts were recorded for this clone. V is TRBV7-6 and J is TRBJ2-5; possible D gene TRBD2, 5 bases. Germline V gene sequence: CDR1 SGHVS, CDR2 FNYEAQ. This CDR3 has 14 amino acids. V gave up 5 bases and J gave up 2 bases, with 12 bases separating them. The DNA of the CDR3 is TGTGCCAGCAGCCCGGTCCGGGATCAAGAGACCCAGTACTTC. Protein sequence: CASSPVRDQETQYF.

This clone was recorded at least ten times. CDR3 DNA: TGTGCCAGCAGCCCCCGGACTTACCCCTACACCGGGGAGCTGTTTTTT. It yields the protein CASSPRTYPYTGELFF. This chain uses TRBV7-2 with TRBJ2-2; D is possibly TRBD2 (5 bases). The germline V gene encodes CDR1 SGHTA and CDR2 FQGNSA. The CDR3 spans 16 residues. Trimming shortened V by 5 bases and J by 3 bases, and 16 bases separated the two germline ends. The variable domain in full, with the rest retrieved from reference TRBV7-2 and TRBJ2-2, is GAGVSQSPSNKVTEKGKDVELRCDPISGHTALYWYRQSLGQGLEFLIYFQGNSAPDKSGLPSDRFSAERTGGSVSTLTIQRTQQEDSAVYLCASSPRTYPYTGELFFGEGSRLTVL.

The chain employs TRBV5-1 and TRBJ2-3; TRBD2 matches at 9 bases. J was trimmed by 1 base and V by 4 bases; bases with no gene match: 4. CDR1 and CDR2 from the germline V gene are SGHRS and YFSETQ. The CDR3 length is 15 residues. The CDR3 bases are TGCGCCAGCAGCGCCCGGACTAGCGGCACAGATACGCAGTATTTT. As protein: CASSARTSGTDTQYF.

This rearrangement joins TRBV19 to TRBJ1-1, with 11 bases aligning to TRBD1. This CDR3 has 16 amino acids. CDR1 LNHDA and CDR2 SQIVND come from the germline V gene (reference sequence). V gave up 4 bases and J gave up 0 bases; unmatched junction bases: 4. In nucleotides, the CDR3 is TGTGCCAGTAGTAGGACAGGGGGCGCCTTGAACACTGAAGCTTTCTTT. Translation: CASSRTGGALNTEAFF.

There are many counts of this clone. Here the CDR3 reads CASSQDWIAAQYF. CDR3 in DNA: TGTGCCAGCAGCCAAGATTGGATAGCGGCCCAGTACTTC. The chain has TRBV14 and TRBJ2-5; a possible D gene is TRBD2 (6 bases). The V end lost 0 bases, the J end lost 9 bases, and 11 bases lay between the germline ends. The V gene's germline CDR1 is SGHDN and CDR2 FVKESK. This CDR3 spans 13 amino acids. Variable domain in full (rest from reference TRBV14 and TRBJ2-5): EAGVTQFPSHSVIEKGQTVTLRCDPISGHDNLYWYRRVMGKEIKFLLHFVKESKQDESGMPNNRFLAERTGGTYSTLKVQPAELEDSGVYFCASSQDWIAAQYFGPGTRLLVL.